These 30 T cell receptor beta chains originate from one sample sequenced in a study of shared clonotypes between healthy human individuals. The protocol was immunoSEQ multiplex PCR, while the TCRdb copy is restricted to in-frame clones and leaves out a portion. The sample has about 730,000 clones; around 77% are singletons. The sequenced material came from memory CD4+ T cells sorted from blood. Subset described: CD45RA-negative fraction. The receptors here all came from a woman between 25 and 40 years old in good health.

This chain joins TRBV7-3 and TRBJ1-3; D is unclear. CDR3 length: 13 amino acids. CDR1 is SGHTA, CDR2 FQGTGA, per germline. Between the trimmed V and J ends, which lost 5 bases and 0 bases, there was a span of 5 bases. The CDR3 nucleotides read TGTGCCAGCAGCATAGACTCTGGAAACACCATATATTTT. It translates to CASSIDSGNTIYF.

The chain is built from TRBV5-1 and TRBJ2-3; possible D gene TRBD2, 6 bases. CDR3 length: 14 residues. V was cut by 6 bases and J by 0 bases, with 11 bases left in between. Germline CDR1 and CDR2: SGHRS and YFSETQ. The CDR3 DNA reads TGCGCCAGCATCGCCGGGGGTAGCACAGATACGCAGTATTTT. This codes for CASIAGGSTDTQYF.

The rearrangement uses TRBV29-1 and TRBJ2-1, with TRBD1 identical over 7 bases. Trimming cost V 5 bases and J 1 base; bases outside gene matches: 5. The CDR3 is 14 residues long. The germline V gene encodes CDR1 SQVTM and CDR2 ANQGSEA. The CDR3 loop reads CSVRRGPSYNEQFF. The CDR3 DNA sequence: TGCAGCGTTCGTAGGGGGCCGTCCTACAATGAGCAGTTCTTC.

The rearrangement joins TRBV11-3 to TRBJ2-1, with D uncertain. V shed 4 bases and J shed 4 bases, with 8 bases lying between them. In germline, CDR1 is SGHNT, CDR2 YENEEA. The length of the CDR3 is 13 residues. CDR3 sequence: CASSSSVYNEQFF. The CDR3 DNA is TGTGCCAGCAGCTCGTCCGTTTACAATGAGCAGTTCTTC.

The chain employs TRBV27 and TRBJ2-1; tentatively, D is TRBD2 (6 bases). V dropped 5 bases and J dropped 16 bases, with 21 bases sitting between them. The CDR3 runs to 13 residues. Germline V lookup: CDR1 MNHEY, CDR2 SMNVEV (reference sequence). The CDR3 sequence: CASSTDRRGTPFF. The CDR3 DNA sequence: TGTGCCAGCAGTACGGACCGTCGGGGGACTCCCTTCTTC.

The chain employs TRBV5-1 and TRBJ2-1; no definite D call. V lost 0 bases, J lost 8 bases, and 12 bases lay in between. Germline V gene sequence: CDR1 SGHRS, CDR2 YFSETQ. The CDR3 is made up of 14 amino acids. The CDR3 DNA reads as TGCGCCAGCAGCTTGGCCCTGGGTAGGGATGAGCAGTTCTTC. It encodes CASSLALGRDEQFF.

The chain employs TRBV6-5 and TRBJ2-3, with D unclear. This CDR3 has 14 residues. Per the germline V gene, CDR1 is MNHEY and CDR2 is SVGAGI. V was shortened by 0 bases and J by 3 bases, with 7 bases between the two germline ends. The CDR3 DNA sequence: TGTGCCAGCAGTTACTCGACCGCGACAGATACGCAGTATTTT. As protein: CASSYSTATDTQYF.

The chain carries TRBV18 and TRBJ1-5, with 7 nucleotides matching TRBD1. The length of the CDR3 is 13 residues. Germline CDR1 is KGHSH and CDR2 is LQKENI. V trimming: 6 bases; J trimming: 5 bases; junction bases outside the gene matches: 4. The CDR3 sequence is CASSTGEDQPQHF. The CDR3 DNA sequence: TGTGCCAGCTCCACAGGGGAGGATCAGCCCCAGCATTTT.

The V and J genes are TRBV5-1 and TRBJ2-1; TRBD2 agrees at 7 bases. This CDR3 has 15 residues. The V and J ends lost 7 bases and 3 bases, in that order; junction bases with no gene match: 10. Germline values: CDR1 SGHRS, CDR2 YFSETQ. The CDR3 DNA is TGCGCCAGCGCGCTAGCGGCAAACAACTACAATGAGCAGTTCTTC. Its translation is CASALAANNYNEQFF.

The chain recombines TRBV9 with TRBJ2-2; the D gene is possibly TRBD2 (6 bases). V lost 3 bases and J 6 bases, leaving 12 bases between the germline ends. This CDR3 has 14 amino acids. Germline assignment: CDR1 SGDLS and CDR2 YYNGEE. The CDR3 DNA reads as TGTGCCAGCAGCGGGAGGGCCGTTCCCGGGGAGCTGTTTTTT. Its protein is CASSGRAVPGELFF.

J is TRBJ2-1 and V is TRBV25-1; weak D call: TRBD1 (6 bases). Trimming removed 4 bases at V and 8 bases at J, with 18 bases between. The germline gives CDR1 MGHDK, CDR2 SYGVNS. The CDR3 spans 15 residues. This CDR3 is CASSVGYQTGYEQFF. The CDR3 DNA sequence: TGTGCCAGCAGTGTAGGGTACCAAACAGGGTATGAGCAGTTCTTC.

The chain carries TRBV19 and TRBJ1-5; D is undetermined. The CDR3 covers 14 residues. The germline V and J ends were trimmed by 5 bases and 6 bases, with 14 bases remaining between them. Germline assignment: CDR1 LNHDA and CDR2 SQIVND (reference sequence). CDR3 in DNA: TGTGCCAGTAGTGTATCCTCCCCGAGTCAGCCCCAGCATTTT. This codes for CASSVSSPSQPQHF.

The J gene is TRBJ2-7, the V gene TRBV6-6; TRBD2 agrees at 11 bases. The ends lost 2 bases at V and 6 bases at J; junction bases unmatched: 9. The germline V gene has CDR1 MNHNY and CDR2 SVGAGI (reference sequence). The CDR3 has 16 amino acids. CDR3 residues: CASSYTRLAGPTEQYF. The CDR3 bases are TGTGCCAGCAGTTACACCCGACTAGCGGGGCCGACCGAGCAGTACTTC.

This clone was detected only a few times. The chain carries TRBV2 and TRBJ2-5; maybe TRBD1 (6 bases). Germline assignment: CDR1 SNHLY and CDR2 FYNNEI. CDR3 length: 13 amino acids. Trimming removed 3 bases at V and 5 bases at J, with 10 bases between. CDR3 loop: CASSDWGLETQYF. The DNA for the CDR3 is TGTGCCAGCAGTGATTGGGGGCTGGAGACCCAGTACTTC.

Comments on this clone: The sample contains more than one DNA sequence encoding this CDR3. The chain has TRBV14 and TRBJ2-1, with D possibly being TRBD2 (5 bases). Germline V CDR1 and CDR2: SGHDN, FVKESK. Trimming left V 1 base short and J 0 bases short, with 10 bases between. The CDR3 loop spans 16 amino acids. The CDR3 is CASSQVGGSSYNEQFF. The CDR3 DNA is TGTGCCAGCAGCCAAGTTGGTGGGAGCTCCTACAATGAGCAGTTCTTC.

This chain links TRBV5-4 with TRBJ2-5, with 12 bases that match TRBD2. The J call is in doubt because the DNA end fits TRBJ2-7 better. CDR3 length equals 17 residues. Germline V gene lookup returns CDR1 SGHNT and CDR2 YYREEE (reference sequence). Here the CDR3 reads CASSLTSGRGNGYEQYF. The CDR3 DNA sequence: TGTGCCAGCAGCCTGACTAGCGGGAGAGGTAACGGCTACGAGCAGTACTTC.

The chain is built from TRBV2 and TRBJ1-2; D ambiguous. The CDR3 runs to 14 residues. Trimming left V 0 bases short and J 0 bases short, with 5 bases between. CDR1 is SNHLY and CDR2 is FYNNEI in the germline V gene. The CDR3 region is CASSEATANYGYTF. For the CDR3, the DNA is TGTGCCAGCAGTGAAGCAACAGCTAACTATGGCTACACCTTC.

The DNA of the CDR3 is TGTGCCAGCTCCGGACTCGGATACGAGCAGTACTTC. Translating it yields CASSGLGYEQYF. The chain has TRBV27 and TRBJ2-7, with D perhaps TRBD2 (5 bases). This CDR3 spans 12 amino acids. Trimming removed 8 bases from V and 4 bases from J, with 12 bases in between. Germline-derived CDR1 and CDR2 are MNHEY and SMNVEV (reference sequence).

The gene calls are TRBV2 and TRBJ2-5; 13 bases match TRBD2. This CDR3 is 16 amino acids long. The V gene end was trimmed by 6 bases and the J gene end by 4 bases; junction bases not matched to a gene: 8. Germline lookup yields CDR1 SNHLY and CDR2 FYNNEI. The CDR3 protein is CASRRTSGSLGETQYF. In nucleotides, the CDR3 is TGTGCCAGCAGACGGACTAGCGGGAGCCTTGGAGAGACCCAGTACTTC.

V is TRBV18 and J is TRBJ1-1; D perhaps matches TRBD1 (5 bases). The V end was cut by 5 bases, the J end by 5 bases, with 12 bases between. The CDR3 covers 13 residues. CDR1 is KGHSH, CDR2 LQKENI, per germline. CDR3 protein: CASSSGPRTEAFF. The DNA of the CDR3 is TGTGCCAGCTCATCGGGGCCTCGTACTGAAGCTTTCTTT.

The chain couples TRBV4-1 to TRBJ2-1; 9 nucleotides align to TRBD2. The V segment lost 6 bases and the J segment 0 bases; nucleotides outside the gene matches: 6. Germline V gene lookup returns CDR1 MGHRA and CDR2 YSYEKL. The CDR3 has 16 residues. The CDR3 loop reads CASRRGSGSSYNEQFF. CDR3 in DNA: TGCGCCAGCAGACGAGGTAGCGGGAGCTCCTACAATGAGCAGTTCTTC.

This clone has a handful of counts. The CDR3 bases are TGCGCCAGAACTAAGAAAAGGTCGGCAAACTACGAGCAGTACTTC. As protein: CARTKKRSANYEQYF. The chain uses TRBV5-1 and TRBJ2-7, with unresolved D. V lost 8 bases to trimming and J lost 3 bases, with 21 bases between them. Germline V gene sequence: CDR1 SGHRS, CDR2 YFSETQ. The CDR3 is made up of 15 amino acids.

The chain recombines TRBV18 with TRBJ1-4; TRBD1 is a possible D gene (6 bases). The CDR3 runs to 14 residues. Germline V gene lookup returns CDR1 KGHSH and CDR2 LQKENI. Deletions cut 3 bases from V and 3 bases from J, with 8 bases between. The CDR3 is CASSPAGANEKLFF. Written as DNA, the CDR3 is TGTGCCAGCTCACCGGCAGGGGCTAATGAAAAACTGTTTTTT.

The genes are TRBV7-2 and TRBJ2-7; no firm D call. Trimming shortened V by 6 bases and J by 5 bases, and 14 bases separated the two germline ends. Looked up from germline, CDR1 is SGHTA and CDR2 is FQGNSA. This CDR3 has 13 residues. CDR3 sequence reads: CASRSQPGHEQYF. CDR3 nucleotides: TGTGCCAGCAGATCCCAACCCGGACACGAGCAGTACTTC.

V is TRBV19 and J is TRBJ1-2; perhaps TRBD1 as D (5 bases). Trimming removed 7 bases from V and 4 bases from J, with 13 bases in between. The CDR3 is 13 amino acids. Germline CDR1 reads LNHDA; CDR2 reads SQIVND (reference sequence). Here the CDR3 reads CASMGGSSYGYTF. The DNA of the CDR3 is TGTGCCAGTATGGGGGGATCTTCCTATGGCTACACCTTC. The variable domain in full, with the rest retrieved from reference TRBV19 and TRBJ1-2, is DGGITQSPKYLFRKEGQNVTLSCEQNLNHDAMYWYRQDPGQGLRLIYYSQIVNDFQKGDIAEGYSVSREKKESFPLTVTSAQKNPTAFYLCASMGGSSYGYTFGSGTRLTVV.

The chain recombines TRBV5-1 with TRBJ2-1; 9 nucleotides match TRBD1. Trimming took 4 bases from V and 9 from J; bases not matched to a gene: 11. Germline V gene sequence: CDR1 SGHRS, CDR2 YFSETQ. This CDR3 spans 15 amino acids. The CDR3 region is CASSLRDRVSPEQFF. CDR3 sequence (DNA): TGCGCCAGCAGCCTACGGGACAGGGTCTCTCCTGAGCAGTTCTTC.

This clone was observed once. The chain employs TRBV28 and TRBJ1-2, with a tentative D call TRBD1 (5 bases). Germline V gene data show CDR1 as MDHEN and CDR2 as SYDVKM. V lost 5 bases to trimming and J lost 0 bases, with 10 bases between them. The CDR3 extends over 14 amino acids. CDR3 residues: CASSPGQTNYGYTF. CDR3 sequence (DNA): TGTGCCAGCAGTCCGGGGCAGACTAACTATGGCTACACCTTC.

This clone was observed a few times. This rearrangement joins TRBV5-1 to TRBJ1-1; TRBD1 agrees at 7 bases. V shed 4 bases, J shed 2 bases, and the junction held 2 bases outside the gene matches. The CDR3 is made up of 13 amino acids. The germline V gene has CDR1 SGHRS and CDR2 YFSETQ. The CDR3 is CASSRDSNTEAFF. The CDR3 DNA reads TGCGCCAGCAGCAGGGACAGTAACACTGAAGCTTTCTTT.

The chain combines TRBV5-4 with TRBJ2-7; 8 bases line up with TRBD1. The ends lost 0 bases at V and 5 bases at J; junction bases unmatched: 4. The CDR3 loop spans 14 amino acids. Germline CDR1 SGHNT, CDR2 YYREEE (reference sequence). CDR3 amino acids: CASSLGQGTHEQYF. Written as DNA, the CDR3 is TGTGCCAGCAGCTTGGGACAGGGGACCCACGAGCAGTACTTC.

The V and J genes are TRBV1 and TRBJ2-5; no DNA check was done on the table's D call, TRBD2. The J call may be incorrect, as the DNA end agrees better with TRBJ2-7. TRBV1 is labeled a pseudogene. The CDR3 is 16 residues long. The DNA for the CDR3 is TGCACCAGCAGCTGCAATAAAACCGGGACTACTAACGAGCAGTACTTC. Protein product: CTSSCNKTGTTNEQYF.